The T cell receptor beta chain under discussion was sequenced for a study of T-cell reconstitution after alpha-beta-depleted transplantation in children. Study-wide points: The study traced high day-60 TCRbeta diversity in some patients to surviving recipient T cells and thymic progenitors. Several hundred expanded graft clones reportedly supplied alpha-beta T cells about two months after transplant. A year post-transplant, T-cell counts and diversity derived mostly from newly produced T cells.

As to this clonotype: Its antigen is unknown.

TCRbeta library construction was performed incorporating unique molecular identifiers. TCRdb recomputed calls from the PCR reads with MiXCR, one row per CDR3 protein. The sample has some 260,000 distinct CDR3 sequences, about 24% seen once. This TCR came from a female patient aged 2 to 10 who had a stem cell transplant for congenital amegakaryocytic thrombocytopenia, so the T cells may come from the graft donor. The material was PBMCs, mostly from graft donor cells, obtained 360 days after TCRalphabeta/CD19-depleted stem cell transplant.

The CDR3 DNA sequence: TGCAGCGTTGAAGGGTACCAGGGGGACGAGCAGTACTTC. It translates to CSVEGYQGDEQYF. The rearrangement uses TRBV29-1 and TRBJ2-7; the match to TRBD1 covers 7 bases. Germline V gene lookup returns CDR1 SQVTM and CDR2 ANQGSEA. CDR3 length equals 13 residues. J lost 5 bases, V lost 1 base, and 5 bases had no gene match.